The 11 T cell receptor beta chains in this list originate from one sample, sequenced in a study of T cell repertoires in cytomegalovirus infection (dated by TCRdb to about 2019). The treatment or condition label corresponds to: in vitro stimulation with specific CMV peptide epitopes to enrich CMV-specific T cells. Sequencing was performed on an Illumina HiSeq 1500. Using fastp at Q25 and MiXCR, TCRdb reprocessed the public reads and kept productive beta chains. Rows with a matching CDR3 protein are joined into one entry that keeps the most common DNA and genes. The sample table shows tens of thousands of distinct CDR3 sequences, and over 20% are seen once. 73% of the sample lies in the top ten. These receptors' antigens are unknown. This material consisted of CD8+ T cells from cultured PBMCs, taken from culture after CMV antigen stimulation. These TCRs come from a human donor in good health (CMV status not recorded). Some clones in this sample may be carry-over from other donors' samples.

In this sample, this clonotype turned up a few times. The J gene is TRBJ2-1, the V gene TRBV12-3 or TRBV12-4; TRBD2 is a possible D gene (6 bases). Trimming took 6 bases from V and 8 from J, leaving 17 bases between them. CDR3 length: 14 residues. DNA of the CDR3: TGTGCCAGCAGCTACCGGGACTCTCTCGATGAGCAGTTCTTC. Protein: CASSYRDSLDEQFF.

The V and J genes are TRBV10-3 and TRBJ1-1, with 8 bases lining up with TRBD1. There are 17 residues in the CDR3. Germline CDR1 ENHRY, CDR2 SYGVKD. V shed 3 bases and J 3 bases; nucleotides not matched to a gene: 12. The CDR3 bases are TGTGCCATCAGTGAAGTTCAGGGGGCAGGTGAGGACACTGAAGCTTTCTTT. It yields the protein CAISEVQGAGEDTEAFF.

The rearrangement links TRBV12-5 to TRBJ1-2; D possibly corresponds to TRBD1 (5 bases). Trimming cost V 5 bases and J 8 bases, with 24 bases left between them. The CDR3 extends over 16 amino acids. The germline V gene has CDR1 LGHNT and CDR2 FRNRAP. Written as DNA, the CDR3 is TGTGCTAGTGGTCCGGAGTCGGACACTACCTTCGGAGGCTACACCTTC. This sequence encodes CASGPESDTTFGGYTF.

The rearrangement uses TRBV7-2 and TRBJ1-1; TRBD1 matches at 7 bases. CDR1 is SGHTA and CDR2 is FQGNSA in the germline V gene. The CDR3 contains 15 residues. The J segment lost 0 bases and the V segment lost 5 bases, leaving 6 bases of the junction unmatched. As DNA, the CDR3 is TGTGCCAGCAGCCCACTACAGGGGATGAACACTGAAGCTTTCTTT. Protein product: CASSPLQGMNTEAFF.

This clonotype was seen more than once but under ten times. The rearrangement uses TRBV7-2 and TRBJ1-5; 7 bases match TRBD1. J was trimmed by 1 base and V by 3 bases; bases with no gene match: 3. CDR3 size: 15 residues. The germline V gene has CDR1 SGHTA and CDR2 FQGNSA. CDR3 coding DNA: TGTGCCAGCAGCTTCACAGGGGTGAGCAATCAGCCCCAGCATTTT. Protein: CASSFTGVSNQPQHF. The entire variable domain, with the rest obtained from reference TRBV7-2 and TRBJ1-5, is as follows: GAGVSQSPSNKVTEKGKDVELRCDPISGHTALYWYRQSLGQGLEFLIYFQGNSAPDKSGLPSDRFSAERTGGSVSTLTIQRTQQEDSAVYLCASSFTGVSNQPQHFGDGTRLSIL.

The chain is built from TRBV28 and TRBJ1-6, with D possibly matching TRBD1 (6 bases). V was shortened by 6 bases and J by 3 bases, with 9 bases between the two germline ends. Per germline, CDR1 MDHEN and CDR2 SYDVKM. The CDR3 loop spans 14 amino acids. CDR3 residues: CASSLTGYNSPLHF. The CDR3 coding sequence is TGTGCCAGCAGCCTGACAGGCTATAATTCACCCCTCCACTTT.

This sequence joins TRBV12-3 or TRBV12-4 and TRBJ2-2, with D perhaps being TRBD1 or TRBD2 (5 bases each). The CDR3 spans 16 residues. V was cut by 6 bases and J by 0 bases, with 14 bases left in between. CDR3 in amino acids: CASSPLGGANTGELFF. CDR3 in DNA: TGTGCCAGCAGCCCTCTTGGGGGAGCGAACACCGGGGAGCTGTTTTTT.

The genes are TRBV6-6 and TRBJ1-1, with 7 bases fitting TRBD1. The CDR3 is 14 residues long. The trim removed 6 bases at V and 4 bases at J, leaving 8 bases unmatched. Germline loops: CDR1 MNHNY, CDR2 SVGAGI (reference sequence). CDR3 amino acids: CASSPTGTATEAFF. The CDR3, as DNA: TGTGCCAGCAGCCCGACAGGGACGGCCACTGAAGCTTTCTTT.

This chain joins TRBV6-1 and TRBJ1-2; TRBD1 agrees at 9 bases. The CDR3 totals 15 residues. V dropped 4 bases and J dropped 6; count of bases not matched to a gene: 9. Germline CDR1 MNHNS, CDR2 SASEGT. The CDR3 region is CASSVQGQGRDGYTF. The CDR3 nucleotides read TGTGCCAGCAGTGTGCAGGGACAGGGCAGGGATGGCTACACCTTC.

V usage is TRBV7-8 and J usage is TRBJ1-1, with unresolved D. With 6 bases removed from V and 4 bases from J, the gap between germline ends came to 15 bases. The germline V gene encodes CDR1 SGHVS and CDR2 FQNEAQ. This CDR3 contains 14 residues. As DNA, the CDR3 is TGTGCCAGCAGGTCAGACCCGGGAGGCACTGAAGCTTTCTTT. This sequence encodes CASRSDPGGTEAFF.

This clonotype was recorded a few times. CDR3 in DNA: TGTGCCAGCAGGGACGCAAGTAATGAAAAACTGTTTTTT. Protein: CASRDASNEKLFF. J is TRBJ1-4 and V is TRBV7-9; D gene unclear. V was cut by 6 bases and J by 4 bases, with 9 bases left in between. CDR3 length: 13 amino acids. Germline CDR1 is SEHNR and CDR2 is FQNEAQ (reference sequence).